Listed below are T cell receptor beta chains from one sample, sequenced in a study of T cell repertoires in ileal Crohn's disease. The assay was immunoSEQ multiplex PCR, and TCRdb's table has in-frame clones only and misses some. The table includes thousands of clones, over 65% detected once. Sequenced material: ileal tissue. All receptors come from an adult with Crohn's disease. CDR3s include the opening cysteine and the closing phenylalanine or tryptophan. Fields, in order: V gene, J gene, CDR3 protein.

TRBV7-3	TRBJ1-4	CASSAAGKTGLNEKLFF
TRBV28	TRBJ2-7	CASSPQGNGYEQYF
TRBV5-1	TRBJ1-4	CASSLVGNTNEKLFF
TRBV19	TRBJ2-7	CATSSGTGKYEQYF
TRBV29-1	TRBJ1-2	CSAARSQGKDGYTF
TRBV7-8	TRBJ2-7	CASSLVRDISYEQYF
TRBV19	TRBJ1-6	CASSLTGVSPLHF
TRBV29-1	TRBJ2-3	CSVVRASSFGYTDTQYF
TRBV5-1	TRBJ2-3	CASTLAGGPGTDTQYF
TRBV7-3	TRBJ1-2	CASSLNPTGGASF
TRBV6-1	TRBJ2-3	CASSSGASTDTQYF
TRBV15	TRBJ2-3	CATSRVGGDTQYF
TRBV5-6	TRBJ2-7	CASSQVGQGSYEQYF
TRBV10-3	TRBJ1-6	CAISGGQGPSPLHF
TRBV4-3	TRBJ1-2	CASRSIEGADGYTF
TRBV7-2	TRBJ1-5	CASSRLGTGLNQPQHF
TRBV10-3	TRBJ1-5	CATRTAVDNQPQHF
TRBV5-1	TRBJ2-1	CASSFGRDGNNEQFF
TRBV5-1	TRBJ1-5	CASSFDRGGGQPQHF
TRBV5-5	TRBJ2-7	CASSSFGGQGLNEQYF
TRBV9	TRBJ1-2	CASSDGQAYGYTF
TRBV4-3	TRBJ2-1	CASSQDPGTGNNEQFF
TRBV27	TRBJ2-3	CASSRSSGILGTDTQYF
TRBV5-4	TRBJ2-2	CASSQGQGVTGELFF
TRBV7-3	TRBJ2-2	CASSLNANTGELFF
TRBV27	TRBJ1-1	CASSPRVYDTEAFF
TRBV30	TRBJ1-6	CAWSVAQGGSPLHF